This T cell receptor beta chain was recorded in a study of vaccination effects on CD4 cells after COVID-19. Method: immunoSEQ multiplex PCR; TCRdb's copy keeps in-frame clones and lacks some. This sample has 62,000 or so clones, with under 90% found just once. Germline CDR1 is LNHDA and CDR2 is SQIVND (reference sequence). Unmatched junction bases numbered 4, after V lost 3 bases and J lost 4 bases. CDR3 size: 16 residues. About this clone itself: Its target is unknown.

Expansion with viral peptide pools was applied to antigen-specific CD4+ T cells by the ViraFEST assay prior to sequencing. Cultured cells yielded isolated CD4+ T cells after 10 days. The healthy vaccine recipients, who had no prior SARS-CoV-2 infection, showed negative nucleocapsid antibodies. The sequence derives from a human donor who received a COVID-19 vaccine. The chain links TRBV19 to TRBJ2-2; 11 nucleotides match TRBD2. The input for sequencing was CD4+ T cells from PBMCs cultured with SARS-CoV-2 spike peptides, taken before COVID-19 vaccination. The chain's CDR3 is CASSIDLAGGTGELFF. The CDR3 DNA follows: TGTGCCAGTAGTATCGATCTAGCGGGGGGCACCGGGGAGCTGTTTTTT.